The TCR beta chain described here comes from a study of T cells in Graves' hyperthyroidism and ophthalmopathy. General study results and limits: In simple terms, a model built on 13 V-J features told ophthalmopathy apart from stable hyperthyroidism.

Amplification of TCR beta CDR3 regions was performed using RNA transcripts as template. Using the HTBI primer set, a first-round RT-PCR was run on the TCR CDR3. TCRdb used MiXCR to reprocess the multiplex PCR reads, holding one entry per CDR3 protein. The sample holds 600,000 or so distinct CDR3 sequences, 15% to 20% seen once. Investigators excluded patients with uncontrolled infection, other autoimmune disease, pregnancy or lactation. The CDR3 totals 17 residues. CDR1 SEHNR and CDR2 FQNEAQ come from the germline V gene (reference sequence). With 5 bases removed from V and 7 bases from J, the gap between germline ends came to 24 bases. This clonotype was observed a handful of times. Its matching antigen is unknown.

Sequenced sample: blood. This TCR derives from a woman aged 25 to 45 with Graves' hyperthyroidism. The chain recombines TRBV7-9 with TRBJ2-4; D is unresolved. The CDR3 protein is CASSPTRPLMPENIQYF. The CDR3 DNA is TGTGCCAGCAGCCCCACCCGGCCGTTGATGCCTGAGAACATTCAGTACTTC.